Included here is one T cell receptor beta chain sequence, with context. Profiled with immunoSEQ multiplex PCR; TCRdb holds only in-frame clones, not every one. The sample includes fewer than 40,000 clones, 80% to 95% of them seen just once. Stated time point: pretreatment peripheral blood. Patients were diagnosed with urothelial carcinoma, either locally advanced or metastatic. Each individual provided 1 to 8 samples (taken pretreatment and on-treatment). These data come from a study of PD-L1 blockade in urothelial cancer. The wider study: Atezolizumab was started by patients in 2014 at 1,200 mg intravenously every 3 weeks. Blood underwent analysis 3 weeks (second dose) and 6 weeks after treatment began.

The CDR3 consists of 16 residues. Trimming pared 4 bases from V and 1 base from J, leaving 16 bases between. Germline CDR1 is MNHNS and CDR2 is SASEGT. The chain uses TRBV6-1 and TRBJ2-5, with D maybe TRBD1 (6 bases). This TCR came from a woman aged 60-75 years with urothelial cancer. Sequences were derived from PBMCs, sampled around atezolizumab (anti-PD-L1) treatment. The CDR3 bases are TGTGCCAGCAGTGGGACCGGACAGCAGTTCCAAGAGACCCAGTACTTC. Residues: CASSGTGQQFQETQYF.